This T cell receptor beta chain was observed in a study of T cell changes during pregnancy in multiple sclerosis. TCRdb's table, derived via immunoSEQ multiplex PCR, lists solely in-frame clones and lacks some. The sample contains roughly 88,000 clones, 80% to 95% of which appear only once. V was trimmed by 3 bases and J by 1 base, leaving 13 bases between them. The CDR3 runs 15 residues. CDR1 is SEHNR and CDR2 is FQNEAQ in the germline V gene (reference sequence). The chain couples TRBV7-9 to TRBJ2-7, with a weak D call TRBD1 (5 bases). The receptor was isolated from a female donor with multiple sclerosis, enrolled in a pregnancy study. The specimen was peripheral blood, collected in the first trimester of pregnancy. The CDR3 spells CASSFIVGPSYEQYF. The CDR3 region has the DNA TGTGCCAGCAGCTTTATCGTGGGGCCATCCTACGAGCAGTACTTC.